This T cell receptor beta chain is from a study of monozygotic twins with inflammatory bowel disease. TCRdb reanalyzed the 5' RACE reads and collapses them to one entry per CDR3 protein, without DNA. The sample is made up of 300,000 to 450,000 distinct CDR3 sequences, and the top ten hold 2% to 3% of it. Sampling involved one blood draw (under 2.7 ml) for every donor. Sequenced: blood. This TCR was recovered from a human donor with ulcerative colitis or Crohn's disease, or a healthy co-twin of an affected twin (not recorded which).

CDR3 residues: CASSLPRSYGYTF. This chain joins TRBV7-2 and TRBJ1-2. CDR3 length: 13 residues. Germline V gene data show CDR1 as SGHTA and CDR2 as FQGNSA.